The clone carrying this T cell receptor (beta chain) was detected once. Antigen: not known. The use of a sample-barcoded 5' primer and a J-beta primer mix characterized a second PCR of about 7 to 12 cycles. Sequencing yielded, for each sample, at least 2.5 million paired-end reads carrying CDR3. MiXCR, applied by TCRdb to the 5' RACE reads, yields one record per CDR3 protein. The table lists 660,000 or so distinct CDR3 sequences, around 54% of them singletons, with around 37% in the top ten. This sample is part of a study of blood T cells in healthy people across ages. Notes on the study in general: Estimates based on one million T cells were treated as lower bounds.

V was pared by 3 bases and J by 2 bases, with 7 bases of the junction left unmatched. The CDR3 length is 16 residues. Germline V gene sequence: CDR1 SGHRS, CDR2 YFSETQ. Total RNA extracted from each sample amounted to at least 5.5 micrograms. The J gene is TRBJ2-3, the V gene TRBV5-1; 9 bases match TRBD2. Sequencing input: blood. The sequence was collected from a man between 60 and 70 years old in good health. In nucleotides, the CDR3 is TGCGCCAGCAGCTCGACTAGCGGACTTTCCACAGATACGCAGTATTTT. Amino acids: CASSSTSGLSTDTQYF.